The 22 T cell receptor beta chains in this list originate from one sample, sequenced in a study of CD8 T cells in ankylosing spondylitis. TCRdb called the 5' RACE reads again in MiXCR, with one record for every CDR3 protein. The sample records some 240,000 distinct CDR3 sequences, 7% to 8% being singletons. Notes on the study in general: A TCR beta motif of eight or nine highly homologous variants seemed to mark ankylosing spondylitis blood.

Which antigens these TCRs recognize remains unknown. The sequenced sample consisted of blood, either unsorted or a sorted T cell fraction (not recorded which). The source of these receptors is a male donor with ankylosing spondylitis.

This clonotype came up a few times. The rearrangement uses TRBV6-1 and TRBJ1-5, with 7 bases lining up with TRBD1. The trim removed 6 bases at V and 2 bases at J, leaving 10 bases unmatched. In germline, CDR1 is MNHNS, CDR2 SASEGT. The CDR3 is 16 amino acids. In DNA, the CDR3 is TGTGCCAGCAGGGGGGGGGACAGAAGAGGCAATCAGCCCCAGCATTTT. This gives the protein CASRGGDRRGNQPQHF.

This clonotype occurred many times. The chain employs TRBV7-9 and TRBJ1-5; D may be TRBD1 (5 bases). Trimming took off 6 bases at V and 6 bases at J, with 15 bases between the two ends. The V gene's germline CDR1 is SEHNR and CDR2 FQNEAQ (reference sequence). The CDR3 loop spans 14 amino acids. This chain's CDR3 is CASSQIDGAQPQHF. In nucleotides, the CDR3 is TGTGCCAGCAGTCAAATCGATGGGGCTCAGCCCCAGCATTTT. The full variable domain, rest sourced from reference TRBV7-9 and TRBJ1-5, is DTGVSQNPRHKITKRGQNVTFRCDPISEHNRLYWYRQTLGQGPEFLTYFQNEAQLEKSRLLSDRFSAERPKGSFSTLEIQRTEQGDSAMYLCASSQIDGAQPQHFGDGTRLSIL.

About this clonotype: A read error may be the cause here, since a much bigger clone is one base away. CDR3 protein: CASSRPGVKEQFF. The CDR3, as DNA: TGCGCCAGCAGCAGACCCGGGGTCAAAGAGCAGTTCTTC. The rearrangement joins TRBV4-1 to TRBJ2-1; the D gene is possibly TRBD2 (5 bases). Trimming took off 5 bases at V and 10 bases at J, with 15 bases between the two ends. Germline values: CDR1 MGHRA, CDR2 YSYEKL. The CDR3 totals 13 residues.

As regards this clonotype: One base away lies a much larger clone, so this may be a sequencing read error. The chain couples TRBV19 to TRBJ2-7; either TRBD1 or TRBD2 may supply D (5 bases each). V was clipped by 8 bases and J by 2 bases, with 19 bases between them. There are 15 residues in the CDR3. Germline values: CDR1 LNHDA, CDR2 SQIVND (reference sequence). The CDR3 DNA follows: TGTGCCAGTTGGGGAACCGGGACGGATCCCTACGAGCAGTACTTC. Amino acids: CASWGTGTDPYEQYF. Using reference TRBV19 and TRBJ2-7 for the parts outside the CDR3, the full variable domain is DGGITQSPKYLFRKEGQNVTLSCEQNLNHDAMYWYRQDPGQGLRLIYYSQIVNDFQKGDIAEGYSVSREKKESFPLTVTSAQKNPTAFYLCASWGTGTDPYEQYFGPGTRLTVT.

This clonotype has at least ten counts. The V and J genes are TRBV11-2 and TRBJ2-6; D is perhaps TRBD1 (6 bases). This CDR3 comprises 19 residues. Germline-derived CDR1 and CDR2 are SGHAT and FQNNGV. V was clipped by 5 bases and J by 0 bases, with 20 bases between them. CDR3 protein: CASSDDRPSIISGANVLTF. The CDR3 bases are TGTGCCAGCAGCGACGACAGGCCTTCTATCATCTCTGGGGCCAACGTCCTGACTTTC.

This clonotype was detected many times. The CDR3 DNA sequence: TGTGCCAGCAGCCCGGGTTATCGTGGTAACTATGGCTACACCTTC. Amino acids: CASSPGYRGNYGYTF. V is TRBV5-5 and J is TRBJ1-2, with D unresolved. V was clipped by 4 bases and J by 1 base, with 14 bases between them. Per germline, CDR1 SGHKS and CDR2 YYEKEE (reference sequence). This CDR3 contains 15 residues.

This clonotype was recorded at least ten times. The chain combines TRBV20-1 with TRBJ2-7; D gene uncertain. Trimming shortened V by 4 bases and J by 2 bases, and 18 bases separated the two germline ends. The CDR3 runs to 15 residues. Germline assignment: CDR1 DFQATT and CDR2 SNEGSKA (reference sequence). CDR3 loop: CSAIAEVLPPYEQYF. Here the CDR3 DNA reads TGCAGTGCTATTGCCGAGGTCCTTCCCCCCTACGAGCAGTACTTC.

The V gene is TRBV5-6, the J gene TRBJ2-1; tentative D call: TRBD1 (5 bases). The CDR3 loop spans 14 amino acids. Trimming removed 6 bases from V and 3 bases from J, with 13 bases in between. Looked up from germline, CDR1 is SGHDT and CDR2 is YYEEEE. CDR3 sequence reads: CASMHGADYNEQFF. CDR3 sequence (DNA): TGTGCCAGCATGCATGGGGCGGACTACAATGAGCAGTTCTTC.

This clonotype was picked up many times. The chain has TRBV9 and TRBJ1-2; TRBD1 aligns across 8 bases. Germline CDR1 SGDLS, CDR2 YYNGEE. After removal of 3 bases from V and 4 bases from J, the junction contained 8 bases not matched to a gene. The CDR3 is made up of 15 amino acids. This chain's CDR3 is CASSGETGAGYGYTF. The CDR3 DNA follows: TGTGCCAGCAGCGGAGAGACAGGGGCTGGCTATGGCTACACCTTC.

This clonotype was counted at least ten times. The chain couples TRBV12-3 or TRBV12-4 to TRBJ1-5, with D possibly being TRBD1 (5 bases). V was pared by 3 bases and J by 4 bases, with 13 bases between. The CDR3 has 15 amino acids. This CDR3 reads CASSLGGRTNQPQHF. Written as DNA, the CDR3 is TGTGCCAGCAGTTTGGGGGGTCGGACAAATCAGCCCCAGCATTTT.

V is TRBV7-6 and J is TRBJ2-2; tentatively, D is TRBD1 or TRBD2 (6 bases each). V was cut by 3 bases and J by 4 bases, with 12 bases left in between. The germline gives CDR1 SGHVS, CDR2 FNYEAQ. The CDR3 is 15 amino acids. For the CDR3, the DNA is TGTGCCAGCAGCTTCTGGGGGGCTACCACCGGGGAGCTGTTTTTT. Residues: CASSFWGATTGELFF.

The table lists this clonotype with many counts. This sequence joins TRBV20-1 and TRBJ2-1; TRBD2 matches 11 bases. Germline V gene data show CDR1 as DFQATT and CDR2 as SNEGSKA (reference sequence). The CDR3 covers 18 residues. V shed 0 bases and J 8 bases; nucleotides not matched to a gene: 15. CDR3 sequence (DNA): TGCAGTGCTAGAGAGAGGGGCTGGTCAGGACTAGCGGGTTATGAGCAGTTCTTC. Amino acid sequence: CSARERGWSGLAGYEQFF.

This clonotype was counted many times. V is TRBV20-1 and J is TRBJ2-5; TRBD2 aligns across 11 bases. This CDR3 has 18 residues. V was clipped by 7 bases and J by 4 bases; unmatched bases: 20. Germline CDR1 and CDR2: DFQATT and SNEGSKA (reference sequence). This chain's CDR3 is CSVTRGGSGRAERETQYF. The CDR3, as DNA: TGCAGTGTTACGCGAGGTGGTAGCGGGAGGGCCGAGAGAGAGACCCAGTACTTC.

This rearrangement joins TRBV12-3 or TRBV12-4 to TRBJ2-1; 11 nucleotides agree with TRBD2. The trim removed 4 bases at V and 8 bases at J, leaving 10 bases unmatched. The CDR3 is 16 amino acids. CDR3 sequence (DNA): TGTGCCAGCAGTTCCCCGGTAGCGGGGGGGGTACATGAGCAGTTCTTC. The encoded protein is CASSSPVAGGVHEQFF.

The rearrangement joins TRBV7-8 to TRBJ2-7, with a weak D call TRBD1 (6 bases). The CDR3 contains 14 residues. Trimming removed 7 bases from V and 6 bases from J, with 19 bases in between. Germline V CDR1 and CDR2: SGHVS, FQNEAQ. This chain's CDR3 is CASTTPGVPVEQYF. DNA for the CDR3: TGTGCCAGCACCACACCAGGGGTTCCAGTCGAGCAGTACTTC.

This clonotype was seen ten or more times. This chain joins TRBV27 and TRBJ1-1; TRBD1 is a possible D gene (6 bases). Looked up from germline, CDR1 is MNHEY and CDR2 is SMNVEV (reference sequence). Trimming took 2 bases from V and 7 from J, leaving 11 bases between them. This CDR3 has 13 amino acids. The CDR3 reads CASSLAGEGEAFF. The CDR3 DNA is TGTGCCAGCAGTTTAGCAGGGGAGGGTGAAGCTTTCTTT.

This clonotype was recorded at least ten times. The chain couples TRBV7-6 to TRBJ2-1, with TRBD2 identical over 9 bases. The CDR3 length is 18 residues. From germline, CDR1 is SGHVS and CDR2 FNYEAQ. V shed 3 bases, J shed 0 bases, and the junction held 9 bases outside the gene matches. For the CDR3, the DNA is TGTGCCAGCAGCTTGACGACTCTAGCGGGACCCTCCTACAATGAGCAGTTCTTC. Protein: CASSLTTLAGPSYNEQFF. Full variable domain (outside the CDR3, taken from reference TRBV7-6 and TRBJ2-1): GAGVSQSPRYKVTKRGQDVALRCDPISGHVSLYWYRQALGQGPEFLTYFNYEAQQDKSGLPNDRFSAERPEGSISTLTIQRTEQRDSAMYRCASSLTTLAGPSYNEQFFGPGTRLTVL.

The chain couples TRBV11-2 to TRBJ2-3; 9 nucleotides match TRBD2. This CDR3 comprises 17 residues. The germline V gene encodes CDR1 SGHAT and CDR2 FQNNGV. V gave up 0 bases and J gave up 5 bases; unmatched junction bases: 9. The CDR3 region has the DNA TGTGCCAGCAGCTTAGACTGGGCGGGGGGGCTTGGAGATACGCAGTATTTT. Translated: CASSLDWAGGLGDTQYF.

This clonotype was counted at least ten times. The CDR3 DNA reads as TGTGCCAGCAGTTTCTTAGGGACTGGCAAAAACATTCAGTACTTC. It is translated as CASSFLGTGKNIQYF. The genes are TRBV27 and TRBJ2-4, with a tentative D call TRBD2 (6 bases). Trimming shortened V by 3 bases and J by 3 bases, and 12 bases separated the two germline ends. The CDR3 sequence is 15 residues long. Germline lookup yields CDR1 MNHEY and CDR2 SMNVEV (reference sequence).

Ten or more counts support this clonotype. The chain employs TRBV20-1 and TRBJ2-3; possibly TRBD2 for D (6 bases). Trimming pared 0 bases from V and 4 bases from J, leaving 14 bases between. In germline, CDR1 is DFQATT, CDR2 SNEGSKA (reference sequence). The CDR3 runs to 15 residues. The CDR3 here is CSARDPAREADTQYF. The CDR3 DNA sequence: TGCAGTGCTAGAGATCCGGCTAGGGAGGCAGATACGCAGTATTTT.

This clonotype has a handful of counts. V usage is TRBV19 and J usage is TRBJ1-5, with D unresolved. Trimming removed 0 bases at V and 6 bases at J, with 21 bases between. Germline V gene data show CDR1 as LNHDA and CDR2 as SQIVND (reference sequence). The CDR3 has 18 amino acids. The CDR3 loop reads CASSIDLEGNPSGQPQHF. Written as DNA, the CDR3 is TGTGCCAGTAGTATAGATCTAGAGGGCAACCCTAGTGGTCAGCCCCAGCATTTT. Full variable domain (rest looked up from reference TRBV19 and TRBJ1-5): DGGITQSPKYLFRKEGQNVTLSCEQNLNHDAMYWYRQDPGQGLRLIYYSQIVNDFQKGDIAEGYSVSREKKESFPLTVTSAQKNPTAFYLCASSIDLEGNPSGQPQHFGDGTRLSIL.

This clonotype was detected ten times or more. The chain links TRBV5-1 to TRBJ1-2, with 7 bases lining up with TRBD1. Germline CDR1 SGHRS, CDR2 YFSETQ. V lost 0 bases and J lost 0; bases outside the gene matches: 8. CDR3 length equals 17 residues. CDR3 sequence: CASSLAGTDHTNYGYTF. The CDR3 DNA reads TGCGCCAGCAGCTTGGCCGGGACAGACCATACTAACTATGGCTACACCTTC.